The clone carrying this T cell receptor beta chain has just one count. Its matching antigen is unknown. Primers included in the PCR were 60 Vbeta and 13 Jbeta primers. Authors' data handling: Later, 80 million or so unique TCR beta chains were counted in an analysis, and 10 million to 12 million of them were shared. Assay: immunoSEQ multiplex PCR; the TCRdb copy retains only in-frame clones and omits some. V, J and clone size were drawn from that table, and D and trimming were deduced from the DNA. This repertoire shows around 92,000 clones, roughly 74% found once; its top ten account for around 3.2%. This sample was taken from a study of cytomegalovirus exposure and HLA in healthy donors. The study, taken as a whole, reports: An analysis that was carried out later associated 16,000 or so TCR beta sequences with HLA alleles at 0.05 false discovery rate. The study recorded 150 to 200 TCR beta chains that were cytomegalovirus-associated. In a later analysis, HLA-associated TCR beta chains were more clonally expanded than equally common others.

This CDR3 spans 17 amino acids. Trimming took off 7 bases at V and 1 base at J, with 24 bases between the two ends. Germline V lookup: CDR1 SQVTM, CDR2 ANQGSEA. This chain uses TRBV29-1 with TRBJ2-3; D may be TRBD1 (5 bases). The sample taken for sequencing was PBMCs. The TCR comes from a female donor in good health and CMV-seropositive. CDR3 sequence reads: CSAPQLTREGGTDTQYF. In DNA form, the CDR3 reads TGCAGCGCCCCCCAACTTACCAGGGAAGGGGGCACAGATACGCAGTATTTT.